What follows is one T cell receptor (beta chain) and its context. Using immunoSEQ multiplex PCR, the repertoire was profiled, and TCRdb retains in-frame clones only, with some absent. Of approximately 220,000 clones in the sample, roughly 86% were seen once. The data derive from a study of blood T cell repertoires in COVID-19. J gave up 7 bases and V 6 bases, and 15 bases lay outside the gene matches. The CDR3 is made up of 16 amino acids. CDR1 is LGHDT and CDR2 is YNNKEL in the germline V gene (reference sequence). Sequenced sample: PBMCs or T cells enriched from blood (not recorded which). The chain recombines TRBV3-1 (or the pseudogene TRBV3-2) with TRBJ2-5; the match to TRBD2 covers 9 bases. The receptor's source is a woman in her 30s with acute COVID-19. The DNA for the CDR3 is TGTGCCAGCAGTCGGGGGCTAGCGGGGCCCCTGGGGACCCAGTACTTC. It yields the protein CASSRGLAGPLGTQYF.